This paragraph reports one T cell receptor beta chain. The sample belongs to a study of blood T cell repertoires in COVID-19. In the study overall: Both acute and convalescent COVID-19 samples were obtained from the United States, Italy and Spain. Sources were T cells, B-cell-depleted T cells, or PBMCs; the material itself was cDNA or gDNA.

The CDR3 runs to 13 residues. Trimming removed 5 bases at V and 5 bases at J, with 13 bases between. Germline assignment: CDR1 MDHEN and CDR2 SYDVKM. Original methodology: Quantification of nucleated cells was approximated via reference gene primer amplification. This table comes from immunoSEQ multiplex PCR, and its TCRdb copy is limited to in-frame clones, with some not included. Clone size and V and J calls were adopted from that table, with D and trimming inferred from the DNA. This sample has under 200,000 clones; over 75% occur once, and the top ten carry 0.5% to 0.6%. The TCR originated in a middle-aged man with acute or convalescent COVID-19. This chain links TRBV28 with TRBJ2-7; D call uncertain. The material sequenced was peripheral blood. CDR3 nucleotide sequence: TGTGCCAGCAGTCCCCCAGCGACCCACGAGCAGTACTTC. This translates into CASSPPATHEQYF.